This TCR beta chain was sequenced in a study of breast tumors, draining lymph nodes, adjacent tissues. This CDR3 region has 14 residues. Germline V gene lookup returns CDR1 DFQATT and CDR2 SNEGSKA (reference sequence). V lost 0 bases and J 9 bases, leaving 17 bases between the germline ends. In TCRdb, the multiplex PCR reads were re-called with MiXCR into one record per CDR3 protein. The data hold over 10,000 distinct CDR3 sequences, with over 45% observed a single time. Many counts were recorded for this clonotype. Material for sequencing was tumor-adjacent breast tissue. The rearrangement uses TRBV20-1 and TRBJ2-5; tentatively, D is TRBD2 (6 bases). The clonotype originates from a female donor with breast cancer. Some clones in this sample may be carry-over from other donors' samples. CDR3 sequence reads: CSARDRGTPRAQYF. DNA of the CDR3: TGCAGTGCTAGAGATCGCGGGACGCCCCGGGCCCAGTACTTC.